This T cell receptor beta chain derives from a study of shared clonotypes between healthy human individuals. From CD4+ cells came CD45RA+ naive and CD45RA-negative memory subsets. Here immunoSEQ multiplex PCR was the method, and the copy in TCRdb shows in-frame clones only, minus some. The table shows 650,000 to 750,000 clones, with about two thirds occurring only once. This clone was seen more than once but under ten times. Its antigen is still unknown. This sample includes further DNA sequences coding for the same CDR3. Study results and limitations: Lower generation probabilities were found for non-shared clonotypes than for those shared by all four donors.

Germline V CDR1 and CDR2: MNHEY, SMNVEV (reference sequence). V lost 6 bases and J lost 5; bases outside the gene matches: 3. There are 13 residues in the CDR3. What was sequenced was memory CD4+ T cells sorted from blood. Subset denoted: CD45RA-negative fraction. The clonotype comes from a woman aged 25-40 years in good health. The chain employs TRBV27 and TRBJ2-7; 11 bases agree with TRBD2. CDR3 loop: CASRLAGVHEQYF. CDR3 in DNA: TGTGCCAGCAGACTAGCGGGAGTCCACGAGCAGTACTTC.